This TCR beta chain comes out of a study of control samples from healthy donors and cancer patients. Data came from immunoSEQ multiplex PCR; TCRdb stores just in-frame clones and leaves some out. This listing includes around 190,000 clones. Trimming pared 3 bases from V and 1 base from J, leaving 7 bases between. Per the germline V gene, CDR1 is MNHNY and CDR2 is SVGAGI (reference sequence). The CDR3 is 14 residues long. The receptor's source is a woman in her 30s in good health. The source material was blood. The rearrangement joins TRBV6-6 to TRBJ2-1; no clear D. The CDR3 sequence is CASSYYGSYNEQFF. The CDR3 bases are TGTGCCAGCAGTTATTACGGGTCCTACAATGAGCAGTTCTTC.